The present T cell receptor (delta chain) was sequenced within a study of γδ T cells in repeated Plasmodium falciparum infection (dated by TCRdb to the early 2020s). Concerning the study at large: The natural-infection arm enrolled Malian children exposed to intense seasonal malaria transmission, compared against age and gender matched Australian children. The gammadelta TCR repertoires from Mali were analysed in two ways: cross-sectionally during periods with no transmission, and longitudinally across episodes of acute febrile malaria. Samples were collected from controlled-infection subjects at baseline, immediately before selected infections, and 21 days after each infection. Four controlled human malaria infections were administered to roughly five malaria-naive U.S. adults over roughly 580 days by bites from P. falciparum NF54-infected Anopheles stephensi mosquitoes. In the study, the shaping of the human gammadelta T cell repertoire by repeated Plasmodium falciparum infection was examined using natural infection in Mali and controlled human malaria infection. General findings and caveats noted by the study authors: Compared with the repertoires of Australian children, the Vdelta2-negative gammadelta TCR repertoires of Malian children appeared more clonally expanded, less diverse and less shared. In Vdelta2-negative, largely Vdelta1+, gammadelta TCR repertoires, repeated controlled infections appeared to drive waves of new clonotype selection. Generalizability was limited because the Malian cohort came from a small rural village made up predominantly of one ethnic group. A highly stable polyclonal repertoire over time and infection, with many inter-individual overlapping TCRgamma sequences, was shown by Vgamma9/Vdelta2+ TCR repertoires. Because the controlled-infection cohort was small, analysis of inter-individual variability in gammadelta T cell responses was limited.

V lost 3 bases and J lost 1 base, and the count of bases not matched to a germline gene is 17. The germline V gene sets CDR1 to GEAIGNYY and CDR2 to EKD. From the cysteine through the phenylalanine, the CDR3 covers 19 amino acids. Left in the record is the CDR3 DNA by itself, 57 bases read in frame from the first base. This clone occurred many times. Its specific antigen is unknown. TCRdb pairs this DNA with a much larger clone's protein that differs at residue 10, likely a read error; the protein shown was translated from the DNA. For bulk TCR repertoire analysis, Vgamma9/Vdelta2+ and Vdelta2-negative gammadelta T cell populations were flow-sorted out of peripheral blood mononuclear cells. Libraries were constructed by multiplex PCR. TCRdb names Illumina MiSeq as the instrument used. Both TCR gamma (TRG) and TCR delta (TRD) chains were sequenced from each sorted gammadelta T cell sample. Under the source paper's analysis protocol: The repertoire analyses drew on clonotype tree plots, the accumulated frequency of the top 20 clonotypes, and diversity index (DI) and D75 metrics. TCRdb called clones from the public reads with CATT, and repeated DNA sequences were later combined into one row. TCRdb assigned the V and J calls; the authors' analysis was not used. This sample is represented by 85,000 to 100,000 delta-chain clones; approximately 1% of them were singletons. The ten most abundant clones make up approximately 9.6% of the sample.

The rearrangement joined TRDV2 to TRDJ1; 9 bases in the junction line up with TRDD3. TCRdb leaves out the J gene; it was filled in here by matching the DNA to germline. The origin of this receptor is a pool of human donors (malaria-infected and uninfected, not separated). The sample taken for sequencing was gamma-delta T cells from blood. CDR3 loop: CACDSVLIPAGGFTDKLIF. The base sequence is TGTGCCTGTGACTCCGTTTTGATCCCTGCTGGGGGATTCACCGATAAACTCATCTTT.